A single TCR beta chain is shown here with its context. These data are taken from a study of blood T cell repertoires in COVID-19. Some clones are missing from TCRdb's copy, which holds only in-frame ones; the method was immunoSEQ multiplex PCR. The sample includes about 70,000 clones, more than 90% of them seen just once. The sequencing input was peripheral blood. This receptor was identified in a human donor in a cohort sampled during active COVID-19.

The CDR3 bases are TGCGCCAGCAGCCACCCCGTCAGGGTGAGCTCCTACAATGAGCAGTTCTTC. It encodes CASSHPVRVSSYNEQFF. This chain joins TRBV4-3 and TRBJ2-1, with a tentative D call TRBD1 (5 bases). Trimming took off 3 bases at V and 0 bases at J, with 15 bases between the two ends. CDR3 length: 17 residues. CDR1 and CDR2 from the germline V gene are LGHNA and YSLEER.